This is a list of T cell receptor beta chains from one sample in a study of control samples from healthy donors and cancer patients. Generated by immunoSEQ multiplex PCR, the TCRdb table keeps only in-frame clones and is missing some. The sample yields 400,000 to 450,000 clones, 75% to 95% seen once. What was sequenced was PBMCs. The receptor set was obtained from a man aged 35 to 55 with head and neck cancer. CDR3s include the opening cysteine and the closing phenylalanine or tryptophan. Fields, in order: J gene, clone size, V gene, D gene, CDR3 protein, CDR3 DNA. The D gene is left open where the match is weak. Not every row has a clone size; where given, it reads once, few, many or a size class.

TRBJ1-2,-,TRBV12-5,TRBD1,CASGLGDRATNYGYTF,TGTGCTAGTGGTTTGGGGGACAGAGCTACTAACTATGGCTACACCTTC
TRBJ2-7,-,TRBV6-5,-,CASSYSQGGEQYF,TGTGCCAGCAGTTACTCCCAGGGGGGCGAGCAGTACTTC
TRBJ1-2,-,TRBV10-2,TRBD1,CASSESIYGQGPLRRYTF,TGCGCCAGCAGTGAGAGTATCTATGGACAGGGCCCTCTACGTCGCTACACCTTC
TRBJ1-6,-,TRBV11-2,-,CASSLRLGSDGNSPLHF,TGTGCCAGCAGCTTAAGGCTAGGGTCGGACGGTAATTCACCCCTCCACTTT
TRBJ2-1,-,TRBV7-3,TRBD1,CASRPSGTGGEQFF,TGTGCCAGCAGGCCCTCCGGGACAGGCGGTGAGCAGTTCTTC
TRBJ2-7,-,TRBV27,TRBD1,CASSLDRGHSYEQYF,TGTGCCAGCAGTTTGGACAGGGGGCACTCCTACGAGCAGTACTTC
TRBJ2-5,-,TRBV6-5,-,CASSFHGTQYF,TGTGCCAGCAGTTTTCACGGGACCCAGTACTTC
TRBJ1-1,-,TRBV20-1,-,CSAGREAEAFF,TGCAGTGCTGGCAGGGAGGCTGAAGCTTTCTTT
TRBJ2-1,-,TRBV5-6,TRBD1,CASSLIGQASSYNEQFF,TGTGCCAGCAGCTTGATAGGACAGGCGAGCTCCTACAATGAGCAGTTCTTC
TRBJ1-3,-,TRBV29-1,-,CSFYSNSGNTIYF,TGCAGCTTCTACAGTAACTCTGGAAACACCATATATTTT
TRBJ1-1,-,TRBV13,-,CASSLDTEAFF,TGTGCCAGCAGCTTGGACACTGAAGCTTTCTTT
TRBJ2-4,-,TRBV7-2,-,CASSLALVRVAKNIQYF,TGTGCCAGCAGCTTAGCGTTAGTGAGAGTAGCCAAAAACATTCAGTACTTC
TRBJ2-7,-,TRBV6-5,TRBD2,CASSYGTKGSYEQYF,TGTGCCAGCAGTTACGGGACTAAGGGCTCCTACGAGCAGTACTTC
TRBJ2-7,-,TRBV6-5,-,CASRPGRAYEQYF,TGTGCCAGCAGACCGGGCAGAGCCTACGAGCAGTACTTC
TRBJ1-2,-,TRBV29-1,TRBD1,CSVVRQGAGYGYTF,TGCAGCGTTGTTCGACAGGGGGCCGGCTATGGCTACACCTTC
TRBJ1-2,-,TRBV7-9,-,CASSGDSNYGYTF,TGTGCCAGCAGTGGTGATTCTAACTATGGCTACACCTTC
TRBJ1-5,once,TRBV6-6,-,CASSTAGLGSNQPQHF,TGTGCCAGCAGTACCGCGGGCCTTGGGAGCAATCAGCCCCAGCATTTT
TRBJ2-1,-,TRBV7-3,-,CASSLLSRTYNEQFF,TGTGCCAGCAGCTTGTTAAGTCGGACCTACAATGAGCAGTTCTTC
TRBJ1-4,-,TRBV30,-,CAWSVPGTEKLFF,TGTGCCTGGAGTGTACCAGGGACCGAAAAACTGTTTTTT
TRBJ2-7,-,TRBV7-8,TRBD1,CASLQGLEQYF,TGTGCCAGTCTACAGGGGCTCGAGCAGTACTTC
TRBJ1-1,-,TRBV19,-,CASSPLGEITEAFF,TGTGCCAGTAGCCCCCTGGGGGAGATCACTGAAGCTTTCTTT
TRBJ2-1,-,TRBV4-1,-,CASSQDRQAAYNEQFF,TGCGCCAGCAGCCAAGATCGACAGGCCGCCTACAATGAGCAGTTCTTC
TRBJ2-7,-,TRBV9,-,CASSVGFENEQYF,TGTGCCAGCAGCGTAGGCTTCGAGAACGAGCAGTACTTC
TRBJ1-1,-,TRBV5-5,-,CASSLGSGAEAFF,TGTGCCAGCAGCTTGGGTTCAGGCGCTGAAGCTTTCTTT
TRBJ2-1,-,TRBV19,TRBD1,CASTPGTALGNEQFF,TGTGCCAGTACTCCCGGGACAGCCTTAGGCAATGAGCAGTTCTTC
TRBJ1-2,-,TRBV19,TRBD1,CASSLGTDYGYTF,TGTGCCAGTAGCCTTGGGACAGACTATGGCTACACCTTC
TRBJ2-5,-,TRBV9,-,CASSAQGGGEETQYF,TGTGCCAGCAGCGCCCAGGGGGGAGGGGAAGAGACCCAGTACTTC
TRBJ2-1,-,TRBV6-5,TRBD2,CASSLGLAGGYEQFF,TGTGCCAGCAGCCTCGGACTAGCGGGAGGATATGAGCAGTTCTTC
TRBJ1-3,-,TRBV7-2,-,CASSPRELTGNTIYF,TGTGCCAGCAGCCCCAGGGAATTAACAGGAAACACCATATATTTT
TRBJ1-3,-,TRBV4-2,-,CASHLISGNTIYF,TGTGCCAGTCATTTAATCTCTGGAAACACCATATATTTT
TRBJ2-7,-,TRBV28,-,CASSFLEDTLSYEQYF,TGTGCCAGCAGTTTCCTGGAGGACACCCTATCCTACGAGCAGTACTTC
TRBJ2-2,-,TRBV3-1/TRBV3-2,TRBD1,CASSPLTGVASTGELFF,TGTGCCAGCAGCCCACTGACAGGGGTTGCGAGCACCGGGGAGCTGTTTTTT
TRBJ2-7,once,TRBV18,TRBD2,CASSPTLADEQYF,TGTGCCAGCTCACCAACCCTAGCGGACGAGCAGTACTTC
TRBJ2-5,-,TRBV5-4,-,CASSWTASVQETQYF,TGTGCCAGCAGCTGGACAGCGAGTGTCCAAGAGACCCAGTACTTC
TRBJ1-1,-,TRBV19,-,CASSIFREPGEAFF,TGTGCCAGTAGTATTTTCAGGGAACCTGGGGAAGCTTTCTTT
TRBJ2-2,-,TRBV11-3,-,CASSLNRDTANTGELFF,TGTGCCAGCAGCTTAAACCGGGACACTGCGAACACCGGGGAGCTGTTTTTT
TRBJ2-3,once,TRBV28,TRBD1,CASDDRGITDTQYF,TGTGCCAGCGATGACAGGGGAATCACAGATACGCAGTATTTT
TRBJ1-2,-,TRBV27,-,CASSLSVKPNYGYTF,TGTGCCAGCAGTTTATCCGTTAAACCTAACTATGGCTACACCTTC
TRBJ2-1,-,TRBV5-4,TRBD2,CASSRTSGRAGSHEQFF,TGTGCCAGCAGCCGTACTAGCGGGAGGGCCGGGTCCCATGAGCAGTTCTTC
TRBJ1-1,-,TRBV20-1,-,CKTVTNTEAFF,TGCAAGACAGTTACTAACACTGAAGCTTTCTTT
TRBJ1-5,-,TRBV30,TRBD1,CAWSASGTGNQPQHF,TGTGCCTGGAGTGCTTCCGGGACAGGGAATCAGCCCCAGCATTTT
TRBJ2-7,-,TRBV7-2,TRBD1,CASSPRAGTGSYEQYF,TGTGCCAGCAGCCCTAGGGCCGGGACAGGGTCCTACGAGCAGTACTTC
TRBJ2-7,-,TRBV5-1,-,CASSGRTRAGSYEQYF,TGCGCCAGCAGCGGGAGGACCAGGGCCGGCTCCTACGAGCAGTACTTC